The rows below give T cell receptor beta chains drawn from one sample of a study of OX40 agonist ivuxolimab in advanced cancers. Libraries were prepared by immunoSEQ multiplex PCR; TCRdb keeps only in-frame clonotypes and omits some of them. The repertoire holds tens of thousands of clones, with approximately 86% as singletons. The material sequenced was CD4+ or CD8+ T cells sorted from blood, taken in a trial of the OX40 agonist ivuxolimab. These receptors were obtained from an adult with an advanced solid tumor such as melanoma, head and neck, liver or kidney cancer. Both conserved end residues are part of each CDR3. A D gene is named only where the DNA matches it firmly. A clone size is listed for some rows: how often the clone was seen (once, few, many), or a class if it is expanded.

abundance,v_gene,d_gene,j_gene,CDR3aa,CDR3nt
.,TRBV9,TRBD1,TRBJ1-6,CASSPGQPNSPLHF,TGTGCCAGCAGCCCGGGACAGCCTAATTCACCCCTCCACTTT
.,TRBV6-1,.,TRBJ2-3,CASSEMHGRDTQYF,TGTGCCAGCAGTGAAATGCATGGAAGGGATACGCAGTATTTT
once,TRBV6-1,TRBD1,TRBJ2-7,CASSALDRVNYEQYF,TGTGCCAGCAGTGCCCTCGACAGGGTAAACTACGAGCAGTACTTC
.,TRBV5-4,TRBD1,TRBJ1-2,CASSPWTGLNYGYTF,TGTGCCAGCAGCCCCTGGACAGGGCTTAACTATGGCTACACCTTC
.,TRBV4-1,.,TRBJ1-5,CASSQEGHPNQPQHF,TGCGCCAGCAGCCAAGAGGGACACCCGAATCAGCCCCAGCATTTT
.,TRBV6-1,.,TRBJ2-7,CASSDRGLLNEQYF,TGTGCCAGCAGTGACAGGGGACTCCTAAACGAGCAGTACTTC
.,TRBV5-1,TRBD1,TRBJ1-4,CASSGGANEKLFF,TGCGCCAGCTCAGGGGGGGCTAATGAAAAACTGTTTTTT
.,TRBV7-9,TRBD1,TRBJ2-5,CASSLEGAGETQYF,TGTGCCAGCAGCTTAGAGGGGGCTGGAGAGACCCAGTACTTC
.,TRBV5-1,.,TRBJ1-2,CASSTDKVHGYTF,TGCGCCAGCAGCACCGACAAGGTTCATGGCTACACCTTC
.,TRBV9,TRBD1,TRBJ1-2,CASSGEGQGAIYGYTF,TGTGCCAGCAGCGGGGAGGGACAGGGGGCGATCTATGGCTACACCTTC
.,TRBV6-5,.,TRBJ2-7,CASSYSQLQAHEQYF,TGTGCCAGCAGTTACTCGCAACTACAGGCCCACGAGCAGTACTTC
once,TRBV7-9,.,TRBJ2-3,CASSDEGLFTDTQYF,TGTGCCAGCAGCGACGAAGGACTTTTCACAGATACGCAGTATTTT
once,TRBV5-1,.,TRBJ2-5,CASSLGTGLQETQYF,TGCGCCAGCAGTCTTGGAACAGGGCTACAAGAGACCCAGTACTTC
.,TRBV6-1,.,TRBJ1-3,CASSDRGGSGNTIYF,TGTGCCAGCAGTGATAGGGGCGGCTCTGGAAACACCATATATTTT
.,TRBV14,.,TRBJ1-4,CASSLGTLGVATNEKLFF,TGTGCCAGCAGCCTCGGGACACTTGGGGTCGCAACTAATGAAAAACTGTTTTTT
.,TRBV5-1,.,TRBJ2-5,CASSLGAGRRIETQYF,TGCGCCAGCAGCTTGGGGGCAGGGAGGAGGATAGAGACCCAGTACTTC
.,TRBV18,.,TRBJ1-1,CASSPLGGDGTEAFF,TGTGCCAGCTCACCACTGGGGGGGGATGGCACTGAAGCTTTCTTT
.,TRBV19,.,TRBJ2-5,CASSISGAQYF,TGTGCCAGTAGTATATCAGGGGCCCAGTACTTC
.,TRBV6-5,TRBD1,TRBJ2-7,CRDRNYEQYF,TGCCGGGACAGAAACTACGAGCAGTACTTC
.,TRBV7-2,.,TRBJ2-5,CASSLVQETQYF,TGTGCCAGCAGCTTAGTCCAAGAGACCCAGTACTTC
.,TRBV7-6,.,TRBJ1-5,CASSREGGQPQHF,TGTGCCAGCAGCAGGGAGGGTGGTCAGCCCCAGCATTTT
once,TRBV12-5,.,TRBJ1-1,CASGLTAAFF,TGTGCTAGTGGTTTGACCGCAGCTTTCTTT
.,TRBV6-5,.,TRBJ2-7,CASTFGNEQYF,TGTGCCAGCACCTTTGGTAACGAGCAGTACTTC
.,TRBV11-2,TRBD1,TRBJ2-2,CATSGRQGGPGELFF,TGTGCCACCTCAGGAAGACAGGGCGGACCCGGGGAGCTGTTTTTT
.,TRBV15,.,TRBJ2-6,CATSRVGGAGANVLTF,TGTGCCACCAGCAGAGTAGGGGGGGCCGGGGCCAACGTCCTGACTTTC
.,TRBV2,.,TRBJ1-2,CASSGQGNYGYTF,TGTGCCAGCAGTGGTCAGGGTAACTATGGCTACACCTTC
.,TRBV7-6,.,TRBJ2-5,CASSWVQETQYF,TGTGCCAGCAGCTGGGTACAAGAGACCCAGTACTTC